The 30 T cell receptor beta chains listed next were all sequenced from one sample in a study of blood T cell repertoires in COVID-19 (dated by TCRdb to about 2020). The protocol used for the library was the immunoSEQ multiplex PCR assay. Sourced from immuneACCESS, this table was stored by TCRdb with only in-frame sequences that have V and J called. A share of the clones is absent; for the studies checked, an unresolved V gene accounts for under half, and the remainder has no known explanation. The sample table shows approximately 330,000 clones, and 70% to 90% are seen once. Roughly 4% of the sample lies in the top ten. The sample comprised peripheral blood. Receptor source: a woman in her fifties or sixties with active or convalescent COVID-19.

This chain joins TRBV7-3 and TRBJ2-3; D possibly corresponds to TRBD2 (5 bases). The CDR3 has 16 amino acids. V was clipped by 4 bases and J by 2 bases, with 16 bases between them. CDR1 is SGHTA and CDR2 is FQGTGA in the germline V gene. CDR3 loop: CASSSFPRGDTDTQYF. The CDR3 bases are TGTGCCAGCAGCTCCTTCCCACGGGGAGACACAGATACGCAGTATTTT. Full variable domain (missing parts from reference TRBV7-3 and TRBJ2-3): GAGVSQTPSNKVTEKGKYVELRCDPISGHTALYWYRQSLGQGPEFLIYFQGTGAADDSGLPNDRFFAVRPEGSVSTLKIQRTERGDSAVYLCASSSFPRGDTDTQYFGPGTRLTVL.

The gene calls are TRBV16 and TRBJ2-2; D perhaps matches TRBD1 (6 bases). The length of the CDR3 is 15 residues. CDR1 KGHSY and CDR2 FQNENV come from the germline V gene. Trimming stripped 4 bases from V and 4 bases from J, with 13 bases between. CDR3: CASSRNRESTGELFF. CDR3 sequence (DNA): TGTGCCAGCAGCCGTAACAGGGAAAGCACCGGGGAGCTGTTTTTT.

The chain is built from TRBV6-5 and TRBJ1-3; D ambiguous. This CDR3 spans 15 amino acids. Germline values: CDR1 MNHEY, CDR2 SVGAGI. Trimming removed 2 bases at V and 0 bases at J, with 8 bases between. The chain's CDR3 is CASSYRHSSGNTIYF. The CDR3 region has the DNA TGTGCCAGCAGTTACCGACATTCCTCTGGAAACACCATATATTTT.

This clone was found a few times. This rearrangement joins TRBV5-4 to TRBJ2-1; TRBD1 agrees at 7 bases. The CDR3 sequence is 13 residues long. V trimming: 3 bases; J trimming: 10 bases; junction bases outside the gene matches: 7. CDR1 SGHNT and CDR2 YYREEE come from the germline V gene (reference sequence). CDR3 coding DNA: TGTGCCAGCAGCTACGGAACGGACAGGGAGCAGTTCTTC. As protein: CASSYGTDREQFF.

The chain couples TRBV27 to TRBJ1-2; D is undetermined. Germline loops: CDR1 MNHEY, CDR2 SMNVEV (reference sequence). V was pared by 2 bases and J by 7 bases, with 11 bases between. The CDR3 totals 13 residues. CDR3 in DNA: TGTGCCAGCAGTTTACGAGGGCGAAGTGGCTACACCTTC. Translating gives CASSLRGRSGYTF.

The chain employs TRBV5-4 and TRBJ2-1; tentatively, D is TRBD2 (5 bases). V lost 4 bases and J 7 bases, leaving 12 bases between the germline ends. The CDR3 extends over 13 amino acids. Germline-derived CDR1 and CDR2 are SGHNT and YYREEE (reference sequence). DNA of the CDR3: TGTGCCAGCAGCCCTTCGACTAAAAATGAGCAGTTCTTC. This encodes CASSPSTKNEQFF.

The genes are TRBV7-9 and TRBJ2-1; 7 positions agree with TRBD2. The CDR3 extends over 15 amino acids. Germline CDR1 reads SEHNR; CDR2 reads FQNEAQ (reference sequence). With 5 bases clipped from V and 5 bases from J, the junction kept 9 bases outside the gene matches. CDR3 amino acids: CASSLGLGRDNEQFF. The CDR3 DNA reads TGTGCCAGCAGCCTCGGACTAGGACGGGACAATGAGCAGTTCTTC.

The chain recombines TRBV5-4 with TRBJ2-1; TRBD2 aligns across 7 bases. This CDR3 is built from 15 residues. CDR1 SGHNT and CDR2 YYREEE come from the germline V gene (reference sequence). The ends lost 3 bases at V and 0 bases at J; junction bases unmatched: 3. The CDR3 protein is CASSYPSGSYNEQFF. The CDR3 region has the DNA TGTGCCAGCAGCTACCCTAGCGGCTCCTACAATGAGCAGTTCTTC.

The chain recombines TRBV30 with TRBJ2-5; maybe TRBD2 (6 bases). V was pared by 8 bases and J by 3 bases, with 13 bases between. The CDR3 is 12 amino acids. In germline, CDR1 is GTSNPN, CDR2 SVGIG (reference sequence). The DNA of the CDR3 is TGTGCCGGCGGACGGGGGAAAGAGACCCAGTACTTC. Amino acid sequence: CAGGRGKETQYF. Supplemented by reference TRBV30 and TRBJ2-5, the full variable domain reads SQTIHQWPATLVQPVGSPLSLECTVEGTSNPNLYWYRQAAGRGLQLLFYSVGIGQISSEVPQNLSASRPQDRQFILSSKKLLLSDSGFYLCAGGRGKETQYFGPGTRLLVL.

The V gene is TRBV7-2, the J gene TRBJ2-7; 8 bases align to TRBD1. Germline V CDR1 and CDR2: SGHTA, FQGNSA. The CDR3 sequence is 16 residues long. V was clipped by 1 base and J by 5 bases; unmatched bases: 10. The CDR3 nucleotides read TGTGCCAGCAGCTTAGACCCAGGGGGCGGCGGAAACGAGCAGTACTTC. Translation gives CASSLDPGGGGNEQYF.

The chain combines TRBV28 with TRBJ2-3, with 7 bases fitting TRBD2. Germline CDR1 and CDR2: MDHEN and SYDVKM. The CDR3 is made up of 15 amino acids. V shed 5 bases, J shed 6 bases, and the junction held 11 bases outside the gene matches. CDR3 sequence reads: CASSLGRPREDTQYF. The CDR3 bases are TGTGCCAGCAGTCTCGGGAGGCCCAGGGAGGATACGCAGTATTTT.

The sample holds a few counts of this clone. The CDR3 here is CASSTGPYNEQFF. The CDR3 bases are TGTGCCAGCAGCACAGGCCCCTACAATGAGCAGTTCTTC. V and J are TRBV21-1 and TRBJ2-1; TRBD1, as called in the table, went unchecked against the DNA. TRBV21-1 is a recognized pseudogene. This CDR3 spans 13 amino acids.

This chain uses TRBV3-1 (or the pseudogene TRBV3-2) with TRBJ2-2; 12 bases agree with TRBD2. Germline lookup yields CDR1 LGHDT and CDR2 YNNKEL (reference sequence). The length of the CDR3 is 17 residues. The trim removed 4 bases at V and 0 bases at J, leaving 3 bases unmatched. The CDR3 DNA is TGTGCCAGCAGCCCGACTAGCGGGGGATCGAACACCGGGGAGCTGTTTTTT. This sequence encodes CASSPTSGGSNTGELFF.

The chain is built from TRBV28 and TRBJ2-5; 10 nucleotides match TRBD2. The CDR3 contains 16 residues. Germline values: CDR1 MDHEN, CDR2 SYDVKM. V gave up 6 bases and J gave up 2 bases; unmatched junction bases: 9. CDR3 sequence (DNA): TGTGCCAGCAGCGACCGCGTAGCGGGAGGACAAGAGACCCAGTACTTC. This sequence encodes CASSDRVAGGQETQYF. Using reference TRBV28 and TRBJ2-5 for the parts outside the CDR3, the full variable domain is DVKVTQSSRYLVKRTGEKVFLECVQDMDHENMFWYRQDPGLGLRLIYFSYDVKMKEKGDIPEGYSVSREKKERFSLILESASTNQTSMYLCASSDRVAGGQETQYFGPGTRLLVL.

V is TRBV12-3 or TRBV12-4 and J is TRBJ2-1; 7 bases line up with TRBD2. With 9 bases clipped from V and 6 bases from J, the junction kept 8 bases outside the gene matches. The length of the CDR3 is 13 residues. CDR3 sequence (DNA): TGTGCCAGTGATGAACCGGGGGGCAATGAGCAGTTCTTC. This codes for CASDEPGGNEQFF.

V usage is TRBV30 and J usage is TRBJ1-2; the D gene is possibly TRBD1 (6 bases). The CDR3 is made up of 14 amino acids. Trimming pared 1 base from V and 5 bases from J, leaving 14 bases between. Germline V gene sequence: CDR1 GTSNPN, CDR2 SVGIG (reference sequence). As DNA, the CDR3 is TGTGCCTGGAGTGCGGGACAAAGAATGTATGGCTACACCTTC. It is translated as CAWSAGQRMYGYTF.

The chain recombines TRBV6-2 or TRBV6-3 with TRBJ2-1; the match to TRBD1 covers 8 bases. Germline CDR1 is MNHEY and CDR2 is SVGEGT. V was pared by 0 bases and J by 5 bases, with 6 bases of the junction left unmatched. This CDR3 has 16 residues. The CDR3 loop reads CASSYSRQGANNEQFF. For the CDR3, the DNA is TGTGCCAGCAGTTACTCCCGGCAGGGGGCGAACAATGAGCAGTTCTTC.

This rearrangement joins TRBV5-4 to TRBJ2-5, with TRBD2 identical over 12 bases. This CDR3 spans 16 amino acids. Germline V gene data show CDR1 as SGHNT and CDR2 as YYREEE (reference sequence). Trimming at V came to 2 bases and at J to 4 bases, leaving 6 bases not matched to a gene. CDR3 DNA: TGTGCCAGCAGCTTAAAACTAGCGGGAGGCATAGAGACCCAGTACTTC. As protein: CASSLKLAGGIETQYF.

As DNA, the CDR3 is TGTGCCAGCAGTTTGCTAGGGAGGAGGGATACGCAGTATTTT. Translating gives CASSLLGRRDTQYF. This sequence joins TRBV27 and TRBJ2-3; the D gene is possibly TRBD2 (6 bases). Germline loops: CDR1 MNHEY, CDR2 SMNVEV (reference sequence). V lost 3 bases and J 6 bases, leaving 13 bases between the germline ends. CDR3 length: 14 amino acids.

The chain recombines TRBV6-6 with TRBJ1-1; the match to TRBD1 covers 8 bases. CDR3 length: 15 residues. Germline V gene data show CDR1 as MNHNY and CDR2 as SVGAGI (reference sequence). After removal of 6 bases from V and 1 base from J, the junction contained 7 bases not matched to a gene. Written as DNA, the CDR3 is TGTGCCAGCAGCCAAGAAGGGACAGGGAACACTGAAGCTTTCTTT. Its protein product is CASSQEGTGNTEAFF.

CDR3 in amino acids: CAWSRTDTEAFF. DNA for the CDR3: TGTGCCTGGAGTCGGACAGACACTGAAGCTTTCTTT. The V and J genes are TRBV30 and TRBJ1-1; tentative D call: TRBD1 (6 bases). CDR1 is GTSNPN and CDR2 is SVGIG in the germline V gene (reference sequence). This CDR3 contains 12 residues. The V end lost 2 bases, the J end lost 3 bases, and 7 bases lay between the germline ends.

This clone was seen only once. The V call is TRBV11-2, the J call TRBJ2-1; 10 nucleotides agree with TRBD1. J lost 9 bases, V lost 5 bases, and 4 bases had no gene match. The CDR3 extends over 13 amino acids. The germline CDR1 and CDR2 sequences are SGHAT and FQNNGV. The CDR3 nucleotides are TGTGCCAGCAGCCGGGACAGGGGAGGTGAGCAGTTCTTC. The encoded protein is CASSRDRGGEQFF.

The chain recombines TRBV6-5 with TRBJ1-3; D ambiguous. Germline CDR1 MNHEY, CDR2 SVGAGI. Trimming shortened V by 5 bases and J by 0 bases, and 8 bases separated the two germline ends. The CDR3 spans 14 residues. CDR3 coding DNA: TGTGCCAGCAGTCTGCGGATCTCTGGAAACACCATATATTTT. It codes for CASSLRISGNTIYF.

J is TRBJ1-1 and V is TRBV11-2; unclear D gene. With 0 bases removed from V and 3 bases from J, the gap between germline ends came to 20 bases. This CDR3 has 18 residues. The germline V gene encodes CDR1 SGHAT and CDR2 FQNNGV. CDR3 in DNA: TGTGCCAGCAGCTTAGATGTTAGGGTCGGGGTTTGGGACACTGAAGCTTTCTTT. As protein: CASSLDVRVGVWDTEAFF.

This chain joins TRBV29-1 and TRBJ1-1, with D tentatively TRBD1 (6 bases). The CDR3 covers 14 residues. Germline V gives CDR1 SQVTM, CDR2 ANQGSEA. Trimming cost V 5 bases and J 1 base, with 14 bases left between them. The chain's CDR3 is CSVWEQGRNTEAFF. CDR3 in DNA: TGCAGCGTTTGGGAACAGGGAAGGAACACTGAAGCTTTCTTT.

The chain is built from TRBV6-2 or TRBV6-3 and TRBJ1-5; D is possibly TRBD1 (6 bases). Trimming shortened V by 4 bases and J by 7 bases, and 20 bases separated the two germline ends. CDR3 size: 16 residues. Germline V lookup: CDR1 MNHEY, CDR2 SVGEGT. CDR3 protein: CASSSQITGKGQPQHF. The CDR3 region has the DNA TGTGCCAGCAGTTCCCAGATAACAGGGAAGGGACAGCCCCAGCATTTT.

The rearrangement links TRBV2 to TRBJ1-2; D call uncertain. Trimming stripped 2 bases from V and 6 bases from J, with 4 bases between. Germline V gene sequence: CDR1 SNHLY, CDR2 FYNNEI. The CDR3 runs 11 residues. The CDR3 DNA is TGTGCCAGCAGTGAACTCGATGGCTACACCTTC. Protein sequence: CASSELDGYTF.

This clone was counted a single time. The chain combines TRBV28 with TRBJ2-7; 8 bases are a match to TRBD1. The V segment lost 6 bases and the J segment 5 bases; nucleotides outside the gene matches: 3. CDR1 MDHEN and CDR2 SYDVKM come from the germline V gene. The CDR3 is made up of 12 amino acids. This CDR3 is CASRGQENEQYF. Here the CDR3 DNA reads TGTGCCAGCAGGGGACAGGAAAACGAGCAGTACTTC.

The chain joins TRBV7-9 to TRBJ1-1, with D possibly matching TRBD1 (5 bases). The germline V and J ends were trimmed by 1 base and 3 bases, with 18 bases remaining between them. CDR3 length: 17 residues. CDR1 is SEHNR, CDR2 FQNEAQ, per germline (reference sequence). The CDR3 sequence: CASSLDVQGGYDTEAFF. The CDR3 DNA follows: TGTGCCAGCAGCTTAGATGTCCAGGGAGGTTACGACACTGAAGCTTTCTTT.

The rearrangement links TRBV19 to TRBJ2-7; 7 bases fit TRBD1. CDR1 and CDR2 from the germline V gene are LNHDA and SQIVND (reference sequence). The CDR3 extends over 13 amino acids. J was trimmed by 0 bases and V by 10 bases; bases with no gene match: 6. Here the CDR3 DNA reads TGTGCCACCCGAGACAGGGACTCCTACGAGCAGTACTTC. Residues: CATRDRDSYEQYF.